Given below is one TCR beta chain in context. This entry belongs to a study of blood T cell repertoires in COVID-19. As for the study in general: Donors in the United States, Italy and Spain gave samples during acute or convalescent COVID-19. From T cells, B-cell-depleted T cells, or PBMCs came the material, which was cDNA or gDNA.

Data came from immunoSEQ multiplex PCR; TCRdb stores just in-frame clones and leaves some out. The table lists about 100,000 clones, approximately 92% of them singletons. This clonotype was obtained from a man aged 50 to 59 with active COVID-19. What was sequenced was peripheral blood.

The CDR3 coding sequence is TGCGCCAGCAGCTACAACGAGGGACAGAAAATCTCTGGGGCCAACGTCCTGACTTTC. Its protein is CASSYNEGQKISGANVLTF. The rearrangement links TRBV4-1 to TRBJ2-6; 7 nucleotides agree with TRBD1. The CDR3 contains 19 residues. V lost 5 bases, J lost 0 bases, and 13 bases stayed unmatched. Germline CDR1 is MGHRA and CDR2 is YSYEKL.